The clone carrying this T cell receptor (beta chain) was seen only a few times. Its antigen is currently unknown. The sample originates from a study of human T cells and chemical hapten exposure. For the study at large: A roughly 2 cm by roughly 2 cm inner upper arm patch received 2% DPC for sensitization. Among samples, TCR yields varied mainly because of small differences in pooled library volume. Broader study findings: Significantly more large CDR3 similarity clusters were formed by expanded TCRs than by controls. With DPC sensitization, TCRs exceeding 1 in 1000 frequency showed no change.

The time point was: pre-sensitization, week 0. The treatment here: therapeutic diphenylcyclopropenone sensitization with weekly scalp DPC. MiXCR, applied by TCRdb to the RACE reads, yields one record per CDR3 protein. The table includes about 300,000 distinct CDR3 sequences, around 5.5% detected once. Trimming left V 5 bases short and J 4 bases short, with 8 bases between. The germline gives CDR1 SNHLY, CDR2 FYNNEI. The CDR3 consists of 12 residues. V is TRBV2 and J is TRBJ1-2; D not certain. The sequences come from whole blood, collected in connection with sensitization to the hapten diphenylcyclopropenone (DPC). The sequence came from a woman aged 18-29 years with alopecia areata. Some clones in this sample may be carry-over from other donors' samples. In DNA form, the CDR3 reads TGTGCCAGCAGTTCAGATTTCTATGGCTACACCTTC. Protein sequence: CASSSDFYGYTF.